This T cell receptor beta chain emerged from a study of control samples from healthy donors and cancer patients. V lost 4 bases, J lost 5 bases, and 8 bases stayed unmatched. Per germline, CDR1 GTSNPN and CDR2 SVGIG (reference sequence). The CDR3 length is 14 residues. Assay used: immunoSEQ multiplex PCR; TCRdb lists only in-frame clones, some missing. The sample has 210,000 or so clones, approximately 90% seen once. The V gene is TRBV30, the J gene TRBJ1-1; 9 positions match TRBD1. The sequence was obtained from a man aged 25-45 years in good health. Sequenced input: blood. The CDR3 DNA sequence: TGTGCCTGGACCCCGGGACAGGGAAATACTGAAGCTTTCTTT. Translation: CAWTPGQGNTEAFF. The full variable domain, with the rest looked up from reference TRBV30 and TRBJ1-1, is SQTIHQWPATLVQPVGSPLSLECTVEGTSNPNLYWYRQAAGRGLQLLFYSVGIGQISSEVPQNLSASRPQDRQFILSSKKLLLSDSGFYLCAWTPGQGNTEAFFGQGTRLTVV.